Listed below are T cell receptor beta chains from one sample, sequenced in a study of T cell responses to AZD1222 COVID-19 vaccine. Sequencing used immunoSEQ multiplex PCR; TCRdb keeps in-frame clones, though not all of them. The table lists around 99,000 clones, 88% of them singletons, with roughly 18% in the top ten. This specimen consisted of peripheral blood, obtained on day 0 of AZD1222 vaccination. The receptor source for this set is an adult in good health. CDR3s include the opening cysteine and the closing phenylalanine or tryptophan. Fields, in order: J gene, clone size, D gene, V gene, CDR3 protein, CDR3 DNA. D genes are given only for firm matches. Clone sizes are given selectively: once, few, many, or a class where the clone is expanded.

TRBJ2-6 once TRBD1 TRBV18 CASSRTGPASSGANVLTF TGTGCCAGCTCAAGGACAGGCCCGGCAAGCTCTGGGGCCAACGTCCTGACTTTC
TRBJ1-2 NA NA TRBV30 CAWSVLGSAGYTF TGTGCCTGGAGTGTACTAGGCTCGGCTGGCTACACCTTC
TRBJ1-5 few NA TRBV7-2 CASSSSFNQPQHF TGTGCCAGCAGCTCCTCCTTCAATCAGCCCCAGCATTTT
TRBJ1-4 NA TRBD1 TRBV19 CASSIRDREEKLFF TGTGCCAGTAGTATCCGGGACAGGGAGGAAAAACTGTTTTTT
TRBJ1-2 NA TRBD1 TRBV6-6 CASSYQGVGYTF TGTGCCAGCAGTTATCAGGGGGTTGGCTACACCTTC
TRBJ2-1 NA TRBD2 TRBV7-2 CASSLGLAGVREQFF TGTGCCAGCAGCTTAGGTCTAGCGGGAGTAAGGGAGCAGTTCTTC
TRBJ1-3 NA NA TRBV19 CASSDDPFSGNTIYF TGTGCCAGCAGCGACGACCCTTTCTCTGGAAACACCATATATTTT
TRBJ2-3 NA NA TRBV4-3 CASSRRKGQGSTDTQYF TGCGCCAGCAGCCGTCGAAAAGGGCAGGGGAGCACAGATACGCAGTATTTT
TRBJ2-7 NA NA TRBV4-3 CASSQEYGGAGYEQYF TGCGCCAGCAGCCAAGAGTACGGGGGCGCCGGGTACGAGCAGTACTTC
TRBJ2-5 NA NA TRBV14 CASSQDRRSQRRETQYF TGTGCCAGCAGCCAAGATCGTCGAAGCCAGAGGCGAGAGACCCAGTACTTC
TRBJ1-6 NA NA TRBV11-2 CASSPQGSPLHF TGTGCCAGCAGCCCCCAGGGTTCACCCCTCCACTTT
TRBJ2-7 NA NA TRBV2 CASSGPTASSYEQYF TGTGCCAGCAGTGGACCGACAGCAAGCTCCTACGAGCAGTACTTC
TRBJ1-4 NA NA TRBV15 CATSRVTGRNEKLFF TGTGCCACCAGCAGAGTGACAGGCAGGAATGAAAAACTGTTTTTT
TRBJ1-1 NA NA TRBV5-1 CASSLPGSEAFF TGCGCCAGCAGCCTCCCAGGGTCTGAAGCTTTCTTT
TRBJ2-3 NA TRBD2 TRBV5-1 CASSTLLAGGTDTQYF TGCGCCAGCAGCACCTTACTAGCGGGGGGCACAGATACGCAGTATTTT
TRBJ1-1 NA TRBD1 TRBV6-5 CASMSRDRQNTEAFF TGTGCCAGCATGTCACGGGACAGGCAGAACACTGAAGCTTTCTTT
TRBJ1-5 NA NA TRBV4-1 CASSQVGNQPQHF TGCGCCAGCAGCCAGGTCGGCAATCAGCCCCAGCATTTT
TRBJ1-5 NA NA TRBV18 CASSPGTDNQPQHF TGTGCCAGCTCACCCGGGACGGACAATCAGCCCCAGCATTTT
TRBJ1-1 NA NA TRBV28 CASSLFATMNTEAFF TGTGCCAGCAGTTTATTCGCCACAATGAACACTGAAGCTTTCTTT
TRBJ2-7 NA TRBD1 TRBV4-3 CASSQDIGGPYEQYF TGCGCCAGCAGCCAAGATATAGGGGGCCCCTACGAGCAGTACTTC
TRBJ1-5 NA NA TRBV19 CASRDTLNSNQPQHF TGTGCCAGCCGGGACACTTTGAATAGCAATCAGCCCCAGCATTTT
TRBJ1-6 NA TRBD1 TRBV7-9 CASSLAKMGQGNSPLHF TGTGCCAGCAGCTTAGCAAAGATGGGACAGGGAAATTCACCCCTCCACTTT